The clone carrying this T cell receptor beta chain occurred many times. Its target is unknown. A single record per CDR3 protein comes from TCRdb applying MiXCR to the RT-PCR reads. Here the sample spans 170,000 or so distinct CDR3 sequences, around 10% being singletons. This sample stems from a study of response to subunit inactivated influenza vaccine. Study findings and constraints: Authors suggested that a seasonal influenza vaccination recruits few new T cells each time.

Germline loops: CDR1 MDHEN, CDR2 SYDVKM. The CDR3 contains 16 residues. V lost 5 bases to trimming and J lost 6 bases; unmatched junction nucleotides: 10. The chain couples TRBV28 to TRBJ2-1, with TRBD1 identical over 10 bases. This specimen was CD8+ T cells sorted from PBMCs, taken roughly 24 months after vaccination. This clonotype originated in a man in his fifties or sixties who received an inactivated influenza vaccine. CDR3 in amino acids: CASSTQTGGATNEQFF. CDR3 in DNA: TGTGCCAGCAGTACTCAGACAGGGGGCGCGACCAATGAGCAGTTCTTC.